One T cell receptor beta chain is described in this entry. This sample was taken from a study of cytomegalovirus exposure and HLA in healthy donors. V shed 0 bases and J 6 bases; nucleotides not matched to a gene: 12. CDR1 SGHDN and CDR2 FVKESK come from the germline V gene. This CDR3 region has 17 residues. 13 Jbeta primers and 60 Vbeta primers were used for the PCR. TCRdb keeps only in-frame clones here, not all; method: immunoSEQ multiplex PCR. The repertoire includes tens of thousands of clones, almost 80% of them detected once, and roughly 22% sits in the top ten. The source material was PBMCs. The rearrangement joins TRBV14 to TRBJ2-3; TRBD2 aligns across 7 bases. This clonotype originated in a woman in her thirties or forties in good health and CMV-seropositive. This CDR3 reads CASSQDRRLAVADTQYF. The CDR3 nucleotides are TGTGCCAGCAGCCAAGATCGGAGGCTAGCGGTAGCGGATACGCAGTATTTT.